The rows below give T cell receptor beta chains drawn from one sample of a study of cytomegalovirus exposure and HLA in healthy donors. The protocol was immunoSEQ multiplex PCR, while the TCRdb copy is restricted to in-frame clones and leaves out a portion. The sample consists of 95,000 to 150,000 clones, around three fifths of them appearing once. Specimen: PBMCs. The receptors derive from a woman aged 40 to 50 in good health and CMV-seropositive. Each CDR3 is given with its conserved first and last residue. Each record gives: CDR3 protein, CDR3 DNA, clone size, J gene, D gene, V gene. A D gene is named only where the DNA matches it firmly. Clone size is shown for a subset of rows, as once, few, many or a class of expanded clone.

CDR3 protein: CASSSSRTSGTETQYF
CDR3 DNA: TGTGCCAGCAGTTCATCCAGGACTAGCGGGACAGAGACCCAGTACTTC
clone size: .
J gene: TRBJ2-5
D gene: TRBD2
V gene: TRBV28

CDR3 protein: CASSEARQREAFF
CDR3 DNA: TGTGCCAGCAGTGAAGCGAGGCAACGAGAAGCTTTCTTT
clone size: .
J gene: TRBJ1-1
D gene: .
V gene: TRBV6-1

CDR3 protein: CASSPRSGGTDTQYF
CDR3 DNA: TGTGCCAGCAGCCCGAGGAGCGGGGGTACAGATACGCAGTATTTT
clone size: few
J gene: TRBJ2-3
D gene: TRBD2
V gene: TRBV6-6

CDR3 protein: CASTQGSSYEQYF
CDR3 DNA: TGCGCCAGTACGCAGGGGTCCTCCTACGAGCAGTACTTC
clone size: .
J gene: TRBJ2-7
D gene: .
V gene: TRBV5-1

CDR3 protein: CASRISGRNTGELFF
CDR3 DNA: TGCGCCAGCAGGATAAGCGGGAGAAACACCGGGGAGCTGTTTTTT
clone size: .
J gene: TRBJ2-2
D gene: TRBD2
V gene: TRBV5-1

CDR3 protein: CASSGTGTLLPTGELFF
CDR3 DNA: TGTGCCAGCAGTGGGACAGGGACTCTACTCCCCACCGGGGAGCTGTTTTTT
clone size: .
J gene: TRBJ2-2
D gene: TRBD1
V gene: TRBV5-4

CDR3 protein: CASSIVEGPQHF
CDR3 DNA: TGTGCCAGTAGTATCGTCGAGGGGCCCCAGCATTTT
clone size: .
J gene: TRBJ1-5
D gene: .
V gene: TRBV19

CDR3 protein: CASSAGHPRAEAFF
CDR3 DNA: TGTGCCAGCAGCGCGGGGCACCCGAGGGCTGAAGCTTTCTTT
clone size: .
J gene: TRBJ1-1
D gene: .
V gene: TRBV7-9

CDR3 protein: CASSQDGTPSGANVLTF
CDR3 DNA: TGTGCCAGCAGCCAAGATGGGACACCCTCTGGGGCCAACGTCCTGACTTTC
clone size: .
J gene: TRBJ2-6
D gene: .
V gene: TRBV4-2

CDR3 protein: CASSPGLLEQYF
CDR3 DNA: TGTGCCAGCAGTCCGGGACTTCTGGAGCAGTACTTC
clone size: few
J gene: TRBJ2-7
D gene: .
V gene: TRBV7-9

CDR3 protein: CASSLNPGDTEAFF
CDR3 DNA: TGTGCCAGCAGTCTCAACCCCGGAGACACTGAAGCTTTCTTT
clone size: .
J gene: TRBJ1-1
D gene: .
V gene: TRBV27

CDR3 protein: CASSPRGTFSSYEQYF
CDR3 DNA: TGTGCCAGCAGCCCCAGAGGGACATTCAGCTCCTACGAGCAGTACTTC
clone size: .
J gene: TRBJ2-7
D gene: .
V gene: TRBV11-3

CDR3 protein: CASAGTGAYEQYF
CDR3 DNA: TGTGCCAGCGCCGGGACAGGGGCCTACGAGCAGTACTTC
clone size: .
J gene: TRBJ2-7
D gene: TRBD1
V gene: TRBV28

CDR3 protein: CASSLRGGKETQYF
CDR3 DNA: TGTGCCAGCAGCTTGAGGGGAGGCAAGGAGACCCAGTACTTC
clone size: once
J gene: TRBJ2-5
D gene: .
V gene: TRBV11-3

CDR3 protein: CAWVPGQGGGYTF
CDR3 DNA: TGTGCCTGGGTTCCGGGACAGGGGGGAGGCTACACCTTC
clone size: .
J gene: TRBJ1-2
D gene: TRBD1
V gene: TRBV30

CDR3 protein: CASSSTGVDSGYTF
CDR3 DNA: TGTGCCAGCAGCTCGACAGGGGTCGACTCCGGCTACACCTTC
clone size: .
J gene: TRBJ1-2
D gene: TRBD1
V gene: TRBV5-6

CDR3 protein: CASSLAQGLGEQYF
CDR3 DNA: TGTGCCAGCAGCTTAGCGCAGGGGCTAGGCGAGCAGTACTTC
clone size: .
J gene: TRBJ2-7
D gene: .
V gene: TRBV7-9

CDR3 protein: CASSYSIGAGAPQHF
CDR3 DNA: TGTGCCAGCAGTTACTCGATTGGGGCTGGGGCGCCCCAGCATTTT
clone size: few
J gene: TRBJ1-5
D gene: .
V gene: TRBV6-5

CDR3 protein: CASQDSHLGEQYF
CDR3 DNA: TGCGCCAGCCAGGACAGTCACCTGGGCGAGCAGTACTTC
clone size: .
J gene: TRBJ2-7
D gene: .
V gene: TRBV10-1

CDR3 protein: CASSHTGLTGELFF
CDR3 DNA: TGTGCCAGCAGCCATACAGGGCTCACCGGGGAGCTGTTTTTT
clone size: once
J gene: TRBJ2-2
D gene: .
V gene: TRBV6-1

CDR3 protein: CASSDGTNPYEQYF
CDR3 DNA: TGTGCCAGCAGCGACGGGACAAATCCCTACGAGCAGTACTTC
clone size: .
J gene: TRBJ2-7
D gene: .
V gene: TRBV5-4

CDR3 protein: CASSPPGQGDEAFF
CDR3 DNA: TGTGCCAGCAGTCCCCCGGGACAGGGTGATGAAGCTTTCTTT
clone size: .
J gene: TRBJ1-1
D gene: TRBD1
V gene: TRBV6-5

CDR3 protein: CASSFEGFNNEQFF
CDR3 DNA: TGTGCCAGCAGCTTTGAGGGATTCAACAATGAGCAGTTCTTC
clone size: .
J gene: TRBJ2-1
D gene: .
V gene: TRBV7-3

CDR3 protein: CASSVNRQGGYEQYF
CDR3 DNA: TGTGCCAGCAGCGTCAATAGACAGGGAGGATACGAGCAGTACTTC
clone size: few
J gene: TRBJ2-7
D gene: .
V gene: TRBV7-2

CDR3 protein: CASSAQRGAGYNEQFF
CDR3 DNA: TGCGCCAGCAGTGCTCAGCGGGGGGCCGGGTACAATGAGCAGTTCTTC
clone size: .
J gene: TRBJ2-1
D gene: TRBD2
V gene: TRBV10-1

CDR3 protein: CASSLSWTGDQPQHF
CDR3 DNA: TGCGCCAGCAGCCTTTCTTGGACAGGGGATCAGCCCCAGCATTTT
clone size: .
J gene: TRBJ1-5
D gene: TRBD1
V gene: TRBV4-1

CDR3 protein: CASSEGAGGGNEQFF
CDR3 DNA: TGTGCCAGCAGTGAAGGGGCTGGGGGGGGCAATGAGCAGTTCTTC
clone size: .
J gene: TRBJ2-1
D gene: TRBD2
V gene: TRBV6-4

CDR3 protein: CAISELQAYGYTF
CDR3 DNA: TGTGCCATCAGTGAGCTCCAGGCCTATGGCTACACCTTC
clone size: .
J gene: TRBJ1-2
D gene: .
V gene: TRBV10-3

CDR3 protein: CASSLGQNYGYPF
CDR3 DNA: TGCGCCAGCAGCCTGGGACAGAACTATGGCTACCCCTTC
clone size: few
J gene: TRBJ1-2
D gene: TRBD1
V gene: TRBV5-1

CDR3 protein: CATTGQWDYGYTF
CDR3 DNA: TGTGCCACCACGGGACAGTGGGACTATGGCTACACCTTC
clone size: .
J gene: TRBJ1-2
D gene: TRBD1
V gene: TRBV2

CDR3 protein: CSAQQLNEQFF
CDR3 DNA: TGCAGTGCACAGCAGTTGAATGAGCAGTTCTTC
clone size: .
J gene: TRBJ2-1
D gene: .
V gene: TRBV20-1

CDR3 protein: CASSQAQDTQYF
CDR3 DNA: TGTGCCAGCAGCCAAGCCCAGGATACGCAGTATTTT
clone size: .
J gene: TRBJ2-3
D gene: .
V gene: TRBV4-2

CDR3 protein: CASSISWDSRQPQHF
CDR3 DNA: TGTGCCAGTAGTATATCCTGGGACAGTAGGCAGCCCCAGCATTTT
clone size: .
J gene: TRBJ1-5
D gene: TRBD1
V gene: TRBV19

CDR3 protein: CASSLELIAGMNTEAFF
CDR3 DNA: TGTGCCAGCAGCTTAGAGCTGATCGCCGGGATGAACACTGAAGCTTTCTTT
clone size: .
J gene: TRBJ1-1
D gene: .
V gene: TRBV7-9

CDR3 protein: CASSLFGQIDGETQYF
CDR3 DNA: TGTGCCAGCAGTTTATTTGGACAGATTGACGGAGAGACCCAGTACTTC
clone size: .
J gene: TRBJ2-5
D gene: .
V gene: TRBV28

CDR3 protein: CASSFLAGVLYEQYF
CDR3 DNA: TGCGCCAGCAGCTTTTTAGCGGGAGTCTTATACGAGCAGTACTTC
clone size: .
J gene: TRBJ2-7
D gene: TRBD2
V gene: TRBV5-1

CDR3 protein: CASSPPSVGEERGYTF
CDR3 DNA: TGTGCCAGCTCACCACCCTCGGTGGGAGAAGAACGTGGCTACACCTTC
clone size: .
J gene: TRBJ1-2
D gene: .
V gene: TRBV18

CDR3 protein: CASEGAGGSYNEQFF
CDR3 DNA: TGTGCCTCCGAGGGAGCGGGAGGCTCCTACAATGAGCAGTTCTTC
clone size: .
J gene: TRBJ2-1
D gene: TRBD2
V gene: TRBV6-5

CDR3 protein: CASSEIGGLNYGYTF
CDR3 DNA: TGTGCCAGCAGTGAAATCGGGGGGCTAAACTATGGCTACACCTTC
clone size: .
J gene: TRBJ1-2
D gene: .
V gene: TRBV6-1

CDR3 protein: CSAAGNTGELFF
CDR3 DNA: TGCAGCGCCGCAGGGAACACCGGGGAGCTGTTTTTT
clone size: .
J gene: TRBJ2-2
D gene: .
V gene: TRBV29-1

CDR3 protein: CASRVRDRNTGELFF
CDR3 DNA: TGTGCCAGCAGGGTCCGGGACAGAAACACCGGGGAGCTGTTTTTT
clone size: .
J gene: TRBJ2-2
D gene: TRBD1
V gene: TRBV6-6

CDR3 protein: CASSFSPANQPQHF
CDR3 DNA: TGTGCCAGCAGTTTTTCGCCCGCGAATCAGCCCCAGCATTTT
clone size: .
J gene: TRBJ1-5
D gene: .
V gene: TRBV28

CDR3 protein: CASSITPGVEQYF
CDR3 DNA: TGTGCCAGCAGCATTACGCCAGGGGTCGAGCAGTACTTC
clone size: .
J gene: TRBJ2-7
D gene: .
V gene: TRBV7-3

CDR3 protein: CASSQDLLAGGTDTQYF
CDR3 DNA: TGTGCCAGCAGCCAAGATCTTCTAGCGGGGGGCACAGATACGCAGTATTTT
clone size: .
J gene: TRBJ2-3
D gene: TRBD2
V gene: TRBV14

CDR3 protein: CASSPPGQGNQPQHF
CDR3 DNA: TGTGCCAGCTCCCCCCCGGGACAGGGCAATCAGCCCCAGCATTTT
clone size: few
J gene: TRBJ1-5
D gene: TRBD1
V gene: TRBV18

CDR3 protein: CASSGGQRNYGYTF
CDR3 DNA: TGTGCCAGCAGCGGGGGACAACGTAACTATGGCTACACCTTC
clone size: .
J gene: TRBJ1-2
D gene: .
V gene: TRBV5-4

CDR3 protein: CASSLEPGLAGYNEQFF
CDR3 DNA: TGTGCCAGCAGCTTAGAGCCGGGACTAGCGGGGTACAATGAGCAGTTCTTC
clone size: few
J gene: TRBJ2-1
D gene: TRBD2
V gene: TRBV7-8

CDR3 protein: CASRRTGEGAEAFF
CDR3 DNA: TGTGCCAGCAGGAGGACAGGGGAGGGAGCTGAAGCTTTCTTT
clone size: .
J gene: TRBJ1-1
D gene: TRBD1
V gene: TRBV5-4

CDR3 protein: CASSVGQGNNSPLHF
CDR3 DNA: TGTGCCAGCAGCGTAGGACAGGGGAATAATTCACCCCTCCACTTT
clone size: .
J gene: TRBJ1-6
D gene: TRBD1
V gene: TRBV9

CDR3 protein: CASSLQAGGYTGELFF
CDR3 DNA: TGTGCCAGCAGCTTACAGGCCGGGGGATACACCGGGGAGCTGTTTTTT
clone size: .
J gene: TRBJ2-2
D gene: .
V gene: TRBV7-9